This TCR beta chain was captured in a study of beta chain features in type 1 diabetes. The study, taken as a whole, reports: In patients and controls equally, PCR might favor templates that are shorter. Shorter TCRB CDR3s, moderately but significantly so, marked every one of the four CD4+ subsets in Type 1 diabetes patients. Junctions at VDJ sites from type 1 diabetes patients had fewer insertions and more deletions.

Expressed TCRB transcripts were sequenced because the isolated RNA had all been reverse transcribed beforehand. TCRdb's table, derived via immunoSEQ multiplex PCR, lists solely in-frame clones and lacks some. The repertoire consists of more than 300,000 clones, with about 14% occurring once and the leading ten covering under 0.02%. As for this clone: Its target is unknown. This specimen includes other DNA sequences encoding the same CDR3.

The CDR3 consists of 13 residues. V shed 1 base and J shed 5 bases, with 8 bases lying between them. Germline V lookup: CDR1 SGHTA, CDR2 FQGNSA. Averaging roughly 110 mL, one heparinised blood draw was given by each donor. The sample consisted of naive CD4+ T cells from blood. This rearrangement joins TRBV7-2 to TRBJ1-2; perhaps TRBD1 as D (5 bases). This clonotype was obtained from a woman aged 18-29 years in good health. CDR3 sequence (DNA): TGTGCCAGCAGCTTAGAAGGGGTATATGGCTACACCTTC. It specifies CASSLEGVYGYTF.